These 20 T cell receptor beta chains originate from one sample sequenced in a study of blood T cell repertoires in COVID-19. Generated by immunoSEQ multiplex PCR, the TCRdb table keeps only in-frame clones and is missing some. The profile shows hundreds of thousands of clones, roughly 80% of them singletons. Material for sequencing was peripheral blood. The source of these receptors is a woman of 80 years or more with active or convalescent COVID-19.

This chain links TRBV2 with TRBJ2-5; possible D gene TRBD1, 6 bases. V lost 6 bases and J lost 5, with 16 bases in between. CDR3 size: 14 residues. The V gene's germline CDR1 is SNHLY and CDR2 FYNNEI. DNA for the CDR3: TGTGCCAGCAGCTCTGGGGCAGGGGCCGAGACCCAGTACTTC. It codes for CASSSGAGAETQYF.

The CDR3 loop reads CASRGTGPHEQYF. In nucleotides, the CDR3 is TGTGCCAGCAGGGGGACAGGGCCCCACGAGCAGTACTTC. The chain joins TRBV21-1 to TRBJ2-7; no check of the table's D call, TRBD1, against the DNA was made. TRBV21-1 is reported as a pseudogene. The CDR3 runs 13 residues.

Concerning this clone: An end of the junction differs from the germline gene, which may be a read error. The J gene is TRBJ1-1, the V gene TRBV12-3 or TRBV12-4, with 7 positions matching TRBD1. The CDR3 runs to 12 residues. The CDR3 reads CASSLGTDEAFF. The CDR3 DNA follows: TGTGCCAGCAGCTTAGGGACAGACGAAGCTTTCTTT.

Notes on this clone: An end of the junction does not agree with germline; a read error may underlie this. This sequence joins TRBV10-3 and TRBJ1-2, with TRBD1 matching over 9 bases. CDR3 length: 14 amino acids. Germline CDR1 ENHRY, CDR2 SYGVKD. CDR3 in amino acids: CTISSTGGFYGYTF. The CDR3, as DNA: TGTACCATCAGCTCGACAGGGGGTTTCTATGGCTACACCTTC.

The gene calls are TRBV21-1 and TRBJ2-1; the D segment call TRBD2 is taken from the table without a DNA check. TRBV21-1 is a pseudogene locus. The CDR3 consists of 16 residues. The CDR3 DNA sequence: TGTGCCAGCAGCAAAGTGTACCTAGCGGCCTACAATGAGCAGTTCTTC. Protein product: CASSKVYLAAYNEQFF.

This chain connects TRBV2 to TRBJ1-2; D perhaps matches TRBD1 (6 bases). The germline V gene encodes CDR1 SNHLY and CDR2 FYNNEI. The CDR3 runs to 14 residues. Trimming cost V 3 bases and J 2 bases, with 10 bases left between them. The CDR3 nucleotides read TGTGCCAGCAGTGAGGGCAGGGGCAACTATGGCTACACCTTC. Its protein product is CASSEGRGNYGYTF.

The rearrangement joins TRBV30 to TRBJ1-1; a weak D match, TRBD1 (6 bases). V was trimmed by 3 bases and J by 7 bases, leaving 9 bases between them. The germline V gene has CDR1 GTSNPN and CDR2 SVGIG (reference sequence). CDR3 length: 11 residues. CDR3 loop: CAWSGQLEAFF. CDR3 DNA sequence: TGTGCCTGGAGCGGACAGCTTGAAGCTTTCTTT.

The chain carries TRBV19 and TRBJ1-2, with D unresolved. V lost 6 bases and J 3 bases, leaving 11 bases between the germline ends. The germline V gene has CDR1 LNHDA and CDR2 SQIVND (reference sequence). The CDR3 length is 13 residues. This chain's CDR3 is CASSVQIYYGYTF. DNA for the CDR3: TGTGCCAGTAGCGTACAGATTTACTATGGCTACACCTTC.

This rearrangement joins TRBV6-6 to TRBJ1-4; D is perhaps TRBD1 (5 bases). CDR1 MNHNY and CDR2 SVGAGI come from the germline V gene (reference sequence). V lost 2 bases, J lost 14 bases, and 15 bases lay in between. The length of the CDR3 is 13 residues. CDR3 loop: CASSYGSGLVLFF. DNA for the CDR3: TGTGCCAGCAGTTACGGATCAGGGTTGGTGCTGTTTTTT.

In its sample, this clone was seen a few times. This chain uses TRBV5-6 with TRBJ1-2, with TRBD1 as a possible D gene (6 bases). Trimming cost V 2 bases and J 5 bases, with 13 bases left between them. There are 14 residues in the CDR3. Per the germline V gene, CDR1 is SGHDT and CDR2 is YYEEEE. The CDR3 sequence: CASSLGRGSYGYTF. CDR3 DNA sequence: TGTGCCAGCAGCTTAGGCAGGGGAAGTTATGGCTACACCTTC.

The chain links TRBV19 to TRBJ1-4; 7 nucleotides match TRBD1. The CDR3 is made up of 17 amino acids. V was pared by 5 bases and J by 0 bases, with 9 bases of the junction left unmatched. Germline V gene lookup returns CDR1 LNHDA and CDR2 SQIVND (reference sequence). Here the CDR3 reads CASSARQGFTTNEKLFF. The CDR3 coding sequence is TGTGCCAGTAGTGCGCGACAGGGTTTTACAACTAATGAAAAACTGTTTTTT.

The chain has TRBV4-1 and TRBJ1-5; TRBD1 matches 7 bases. Germline V gives CDR1 MGHRA, CDR2 YSYEKL. This CDR3 contains 15 residues. V lost 0 bases, J lost 9 bases, and 8 bases stayed unmatched. DNA for the CDR3: TGCGCCAGCAGCCAAGACCACACAGGGGTAGGGCCCCAGCATTTT. Translation gives CASSQDHTGVGPQHF.

This chain joins TRBV6-1 and TRBJ2-1; D is unresolved. Per the germline V gene, CDR1 is MNHNS and CDR2 is SASEGT. Trimming stripped 1 base from V and 16 bases from J, with 20 bases between. The CDR3 extends over 14 amino acids. This CDR3 reads CASSEEPFRYPSFF. CDR3 in DNA: TGTGCCAGCAGTGAAGAACCCTTCCGGTACCCGAGTTTCTTC.

V and J are TRBV6-6 and TRBJ1-5; TRBD1 matches 8 bases. CDR3 length: 16 amino acids. J lost 1 base, V lost 6 bases, and 8 bases had no gene match. From germline, CDR1 is MNHNY and CDR2 SVGAGI (reference sequence). The CDR3 DNA reads TGTGCCAGCAGGAAGGACAGGGAGCAAAGCAATCAGCCCCAGCATTTT. It encodes CASRKDREQSNQPQHF.

The gene calls are TRBV3-1 (or the pseudogene TRBV3-2) and TRBJ1-5; tentatively, D is TRBD1 (5 bases). Trimming shortened V by 3 bases and J by 0 bases, and 12 bases separated the two germline ends. CDR3 length equals 16 residues. The germline V gene has CDR1 LGHDT and CDR2 YNNKEL (reference sequence). The CDR3: CASSHPRGGSNQPQHF. For the CDR3, the DNA is TGTGCCAGCAGCCATCCCCGGGGGGGTAGCAATCAGCCCCAGCATTTT.

The chain combines TRBV27 with TRBJ2-3, with D perhaps TRBD1 (5 bases). Germline V lookup: CDR1 MNHEY, CDR2 SMNVEV (reference sequence). V lost 2 bases, J lost 2 bases, and 8 bases lay in between. CDR3 size: 14 residues. The CDR3 loop reads CASSLNRYTDTQYF. In DNA, the CDR3 is TGTGCCAGCAGTTTAAACAGGTACACAGATACGCAGTATTTT.

This chain joins TRBV5-1 and TRBJ2-7, with D tentatively TRBD2 (6 bases). Germline V gene lookup returns CDR1 SGHRS and CDR2 YFSETQ. The CDR3 is made up of 15 amino acids. Trimming removed 4 bases from V and 5 bases from J, with 19 bases in between. The CDR3 nucleotides read TGCGCCAGCAGCCCCGGGGGAGCCGGCTTCCACGAGCAGTACTTC. It encodes CASSPGGAGFHEQYF.

CDR3 nucleotides: TGCGCCAGCAGCTTGGAACCAGCAGGTAGCGGCACTGAAGCTTTCTTT. Its translation: CASSLEPAGSGTEAFF. V and J are TRBV5-1 and TRBJ1-1; unclear D gene. Germline values: CDR1 SGHRS, CDR2 YFSETQ. CDR3 length: 16 residues. V dropped 0 bases and J dropped 4 bases, with 16 bases sitting between them.

The chain couples TRBV5-1 to TRBJ1-1; D call uncertain. Germline CDR1 and CDR2: SGHRS and YFSETQ. With 3 bases removed from V and 3 bases from J, the gap between germline ends came to 15 bases. The CDR3 totals 15 residues. The DNA for the CDR3 is TGCGCCAGCAGCTCTGGCCCGTGGGAGGACACTGAAGCTTTCTTT. Translated: CASSSGPWEDTEAFF.

The rearrangement uses TRBV5-1 and TRBJ2-3, with D possibly TRBD2 on 6 matching bases. CDR1 is SGHRS, CDR2 YFSETQ, per germline. This CDR3 is 14 amino acids long. V was trimmed by 5 bases and J by 0 bases, leaving 10 bases between them. This chain's CDR3 is CASRLALSTDTQYF. CDR3 nucleotide sequence: TGCGCCAGCAGGCTAGCGCTTAGCACAGATACGCAGTATTTT.